These 15 T cell receptor beta chains share one sample of origin, sequenced in a study of blood T cell repertoires in COVID-19. The repertoire was sequenced with immunoSEQ multiplex PCR; TCRdb's copy has only in-frame clones and lacks some. This sample has about 140,000 clones, with 70% to 90% found just once. The specimen was peripheral blood. Source of these receptors: a woman aged 60-75 years with acute or convalescent COVID-19.

This chain links TRBV27 with TRBJ2-7; TRBD1 matches 8 bases. Per germline, CDR1 MNHEY and CDR2 SMNVEV (reference sequence). The trim removed 0 bases at V and 2 bases at J, leaving 6 bases unmatched. The CDR3 spans 16 residues. The CDR3 protein is CASSLSAGGPPYEQYF. The CDR3 DNA reads as TGTGCCAGCAGTTTATCGGCAGGGGGCCCTCCCTACGAGCAGTACTTC.

This clone was detected only a few times. The gene calls are TRBV9 and TRBJ2-1, with 9 bases fitting TRBD1. The CDR3 has 21 amino acids. Germline assignment: CDR1 SGDLS and CDR2 YYNGEE. V gave up 1 base and J gave up 3 bases; unmatched junction bases: 20. The CDR3 DNA sequence: TGTGCCAGCAGCGTAACCACCGGGCCTCTCATACAGGGGGCTAACTACAATGAGCAGTTCTTC. It codes for CASSVTTGPLIQGANYNEQFF.

J is TRBJ2-3 and V is TRBV28; 10 positions match TRBD1. The CDR3 totals 15 residues. The J segment lost 1 base and the V segment lost 10 bases, leaving 8 bases of the junction unmatched. Germline V CDR1 and CDR2: MDHEN, SYDVKM. The CDR3 region has the DNA TGTGCCACCACGACAGGGGGCGCCGGCACAGATACGCAGTATTTT. Its translation: CATTTGGAGTDTQYF. Full variable domain (remainder filled in from reference TRBV28 and TRBJ2-3): DVKVTQSSRYLVKRTGEKVFLECVQDMDHENMFWYRQDPGLGLRLIYFSYDVKMKEKGDIPEGYSVSREKKERFSLILESASTNQTSMYLCATTTGGAGTDTQYFGPGTRLTVL.

This clone was detected once. CDR3 sequence reads: CSASGQGTGSNYGYTF. The CDR3 DNA is TGCAGCGCCTCGGGACAGGGCACCGGGAGTAACTATGGCTACACCTTC. The gene calls are TRBV29-1 and TRBJ1-2; 9 nucleotides line up with TRBD1. Germline V gives CDR1 SQVTM, CDR2 ANQGSEA. With V trimmed by 7 bases and J by 1 base, 13 bases remained unmatched. The CDR3 has 16 residues.

The V and J genes are TRBV7-9 and TRBJ1-2, with 8 bases matching TRBD1. After removal of 5 bases from V and 8 bases from J, the junction contained 19 bases not matched to a gene. Germline CDR1 reads SEHNR; CDR2 reads FQNEAQ (reference sequence). This CDR3 contains 17 residues. The CDR3 DNA sequence: TGTGCCAGCAGCATGCGCCGGGGACAGGATTACCCAGGGGGCTACACCTTC. This translates into CASSMRRGQDYPGGYTF.

The chain has TRBV28 and TRBJ2-7; possible D gene TRBD1, 5 bases. CDR1 and CDR2 from the germline V gene are MDHEN and SYDVKM. Deletions cut 6 bases from V and 2 bases from J, with 17 bases between. CDR3 length: 15 amino acids. CDR3 region: CASSPTDRPPYEQYF. The DNA of the CDR3 is TGTGCCAGCAGCCCAACCGACAGACCCCCCTACGAGCAGTACTTC.

This chain joins TRBV14 and TRBJ2-5; 7 bases fit TRBD1. V trimming: 4 bases; J trimming: 7 bases; junction bases outside the gene matches: 12. The CDR3 length is 15 residues. In germline, CDR1 is SGHDN, CDR2 FVKESK. The CDR3 region is CASSPLGQAAATQYF. CDR3 DNA sequence: TGTGCCAGCAGCCCCCTCGGACAGGCGGCGGCGACCCAGTACTTC.

The chain carries TRBV6-5 and TRBJ1-5; D is unclear. Per the germline V gene, CDR1 is MNHEY and CDR2 is SVGAGI. Between the trimmed V and J ends, which lost 2 bases and 7 bases, there was a span of 9 bases. The CDR3 runs to 13 residues. The CDR3 region has the DNA TGTGCCAGCAGTTACGGACTCCAACAGCCCCAGCATTTT. Translating it yields CASSYGLQQPQHF.

The genes are TRBV4-3 and TRBJ1-2; 9 positions match TRBD1. The CDR3 contains 14 residues. CDR1 is LGHNA, CDR2 YSLEER, per germline. V shed 0 bases, J shed 5 bases, and the junction held 1 base outside the gene matches. The CDR3 DNA is TGCGCCAGCAGCCAAGAGACAGGGGGTTATGGCTACACCTTC. As protein: CASSQETGGYGYTF.

The CDR3 sequence: CASSPKTGFEQYF. CDR3 sequence (DNA): TGTGCCAGCAGCCCCAAGACAGGGTTCGAGCAGTACTTC. This chain joins TRBV7-2 and TRBJ2-7; 7 nucleotides agree with TRBD1. The length of the CDR3 is 13 residues. After removal of 5 bases from V and 6 bases from J, the junction contained 7 bases not matched to a gene. Germline-derived CDR1 and CDR2 are SGHTA and FQGNSA.

This chain uses TRBV3-1 (or the pseudogene TRBV3-2) with TRBJ1-6; perhaps TRBD1 as D (6 bases). Between the trimmed V and J ends, which lost 3 bases and 3 bases, there was a span of 12 bases. The CDR3 has 16 amino acids. Germline lookup yields CDR1 LGHDT and CDR2 YNNKEL (reference sequence). CDR3 in amino acids: CASSQQQGFYNSPLHF. DNA of the CDR3: TGTGCCAGCAGCCAGCAACAGGGTTTCTATAATTCACCCCTCCACTTT.

This sequence joins TRBV5-1 and TRBJ2-3, with a possible D match to TRBD2 (5 bases). From germline, CDR1 is SGHRS and CDR2 YFSETQ. This CDR3 has 16 amino acids. V shed 0 bases and J shed 0 bases, with 11 bases lying between them. CDR3 nucleotide sequence: TGCGCCAGCAGCTTGGCGGGCCGGACTAGCACAGATACGCAGTATTTT. Translating gives CASSLAGRTSTDTQYF.

The rearrangement links TRBV29-1 to TRBJ1-6; D gene unclear. Germline V gene lookup returns CDR1 SQVTM and CDR2 ANQGSEA. The CDR3 runs 13 residues. Trimming removed 6 bases at V and 0 bases at J, with 6 bases between. The DNA of the CDR3 is TGCAGCGTACAGAGCTCCTATAATTCACCCCTCCACTTT. It codes for CSVQSSYNSPLHF.

V gene TRBV2 combines with J gene TRBJ2-4; possible D gene TRBD1, 7 bases. V shed 4 bases and J shed 2 bases, with 24 bases lying between them. The CDR3 totals 19 residues. CDR1 SNHLY and CDR2 FYNNEI come from the germline V gene. The DNA for the CDR3 is TGTGCCAGCAGTGCTCAGGGGGGCAATTTTGGTGTCACCAAAAACATTCAGTACTTC. Encoded protein: CASSAQGGNFGVTKNIQYF.

The chain combines TRBV19 with TRBJ2-2; 7 bases agree with TRBD1. V shed 5 bases and J 8 bases; nucleotides not matched to a gene: 8. The germline V gene encodes CDR1 LNHDA and CDR2 SQIVND (reference sequence). CDR3 size: 14 residues. The CDR3 here is CASSSQTGSGELFF. The CDR3 DNA reads TGTGCCAGTAGTTCTCAGACAGGGTCGGGGGAGCTGTTTTTT.